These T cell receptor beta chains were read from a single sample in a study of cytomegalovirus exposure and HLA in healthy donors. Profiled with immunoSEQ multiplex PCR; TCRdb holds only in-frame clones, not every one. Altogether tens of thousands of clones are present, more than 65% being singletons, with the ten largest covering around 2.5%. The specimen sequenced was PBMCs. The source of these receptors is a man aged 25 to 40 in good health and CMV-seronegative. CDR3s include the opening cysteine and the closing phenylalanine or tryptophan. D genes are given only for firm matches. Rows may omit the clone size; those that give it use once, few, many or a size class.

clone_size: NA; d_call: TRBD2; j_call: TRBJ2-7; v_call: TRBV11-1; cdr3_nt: TGTGCCAGCAGCTCCAGAACGGGAGGCCCCTACGAGCAGTACTTC; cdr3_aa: CASSSRTGGPYEQYF
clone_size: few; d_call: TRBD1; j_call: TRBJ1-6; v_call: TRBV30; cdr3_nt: TGTGCCTGTGACCGGGACAGTAATTCACCCCTCCACTTT; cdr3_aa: CACDRDSNSPLHF
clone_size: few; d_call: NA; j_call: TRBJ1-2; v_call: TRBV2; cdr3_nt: TGTGCCAGCAGACAGGGAAGTAGAGGCTACACCTTC; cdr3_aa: CASRQGSRGYTF
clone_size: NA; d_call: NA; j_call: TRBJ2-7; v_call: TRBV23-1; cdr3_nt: TGCGCCAGCAGTCAATCGCGGGACAGATACGAGCAGTACTTC; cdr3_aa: CASSQSRDRYEQYF
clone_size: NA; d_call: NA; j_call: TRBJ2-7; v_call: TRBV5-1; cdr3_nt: TGCGCCAGCAGCTTGGACTACAACTCCTACGAGCAGTACTTC; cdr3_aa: CASSLDYNSYEQYF
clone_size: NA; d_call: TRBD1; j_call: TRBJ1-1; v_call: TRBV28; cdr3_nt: TGTGCCAGCAAACTCCCGGGACAGGGCTCATCGGACACTGAAGCTTTCTTT; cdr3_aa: CASKLPGQGSSDTEAFF
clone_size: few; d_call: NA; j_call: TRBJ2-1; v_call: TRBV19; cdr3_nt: TGTGCCAGTAGTATGAAACAGGGTCAGCAGTTCTTC; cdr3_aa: CASSMKQGQQFF
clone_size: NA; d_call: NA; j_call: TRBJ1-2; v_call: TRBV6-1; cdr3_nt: TGTGCCAGCAGTGAACTATATGGCTACACCTTC; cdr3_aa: CASSELYGYTF
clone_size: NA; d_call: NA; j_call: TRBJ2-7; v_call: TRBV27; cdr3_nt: TGTGCCAGCAGTTTCGGCAGGGCCTACGAGCAGTACTTC; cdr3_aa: CASSFGRAYEQYF
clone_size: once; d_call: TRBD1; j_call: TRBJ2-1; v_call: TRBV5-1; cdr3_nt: TGCGCCAGCAGCTTGGGGACAGGGAGGTTCGGGCAGTTCTTC; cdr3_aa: CASSLGTGRFGQFF
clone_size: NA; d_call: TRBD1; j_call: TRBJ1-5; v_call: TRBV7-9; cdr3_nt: TGTGCCAGCAGCTTGTCGGGACAGGGGGTTCAGCCCCAGCATTTT; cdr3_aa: CASSLSGQGVQPQHF
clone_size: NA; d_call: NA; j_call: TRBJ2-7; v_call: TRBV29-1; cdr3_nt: TGCAGCGTAAAAGAGGAGGGGACCAATACCTACGAGCAGTACTTC; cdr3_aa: CSVKEEGTNTYEQYF
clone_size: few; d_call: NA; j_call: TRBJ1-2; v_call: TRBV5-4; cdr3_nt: TGTGCCAGCAGCTTGAAGACAGAACACTATGGCTACACCTTC; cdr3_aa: CASSLKTEHYGYTF
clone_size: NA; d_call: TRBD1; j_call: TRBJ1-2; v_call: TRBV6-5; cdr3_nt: TGTGCCAGCAGTTCACAGGGGGCTGACTATGGCTACACCTTC; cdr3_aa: CASSSQGADYGYTF
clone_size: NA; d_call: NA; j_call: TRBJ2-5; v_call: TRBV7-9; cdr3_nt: TGTGCCAGCAGCCTCCGTCGAGGGACACCCCAAGAGACCCAGTACTTC; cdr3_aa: CASSLRRGTPQETQYF
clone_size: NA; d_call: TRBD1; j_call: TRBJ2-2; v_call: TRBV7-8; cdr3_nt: TGTGCCAGCAGCTTTGGGACAGGGCGCACCGGGGAGCTGTTTTTT; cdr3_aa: CASSFGTGRTGELFF
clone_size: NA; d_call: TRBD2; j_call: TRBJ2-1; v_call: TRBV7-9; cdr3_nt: TGTGCCAGCAGCTTAATTTCGGGACTAGCCAATGAGCAGTTCTTC; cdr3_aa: CASSLISGLANEQFF